This passage covers 26 T cell receptor beta chains from one sample sequenced in a study of blood T cell repertoires in COVID-19. The assay was immunoSEQ multiplex PCR, and TCRdb's table has in-frame clones only and misses some. The repertoire has more than 250,000 clones, approximately 87% of them found once; the top ten carry roughly 4.6%. The sample consisted of peripheral blood. The source of these receptors is a man in his sixties who had recovered from COVID-19.

The chain employs TRBV5-4 and TRBJ1-4, with a weak D call TRBD1 (5 bases). The ends were cut back, 7 bases at V and 8 bases at J, with 21 bases in the middle. The CDR3 is 15 amino acids. Per germline, CDR1 SGHNT and CDR2 YYREEE (reference sequence). This CDR3 reads CASHAVGEVGEKLFF. As DNA, the CDR3 is TGTGCCAGCCATGCGGTAGGGGAGGTTGGCGAAAAACTGTTTTTT.

This chain uses TRBV6-6 with TRBJ1-6; no clear D. V was shortened by 11 bases and J by 0 bases, with 14 bases between the two germline ends. The CDR3 contains 15 residues. CDR1 and CDR2 from the germline V gene are MNHNY and SVGAGI (reference sequence). The CDR3 loop reads CACRDGSSYNSPLHF. Written as DNA, the CDR3 is TGTGCCTGCCGCGATGGGAGCTCCTATAATTCACCCCTCCACTTT.

This clone was seen a single time. The rearrangement links TRBV5-8 to TRBJ1-2; perhaps TRBD1 as D (6 bases). CDR1 SGHTS and CDR2 YDEGEE come from the germline V gene. The CDR3 contains 13 residues. V was trimmed by 4 bases and J by 5 bases, leaving 12 bases between them. CDR3 loop: CASSRGTRYGYTF. The DNA of the CDR3 is TGTGCCAGCAGCCGAGGGACACGTTATGGCTACACCTTC.

The chain joins TRBV7-2 to TRBJ1-1, with D unresolved. Trimming left V 5 bases short and J 0 bases short, with 16 bases between. CDR3 length: 16 amino acids. The germline V gene encodes CDR1 SGHTA and CDR2 FQGNSA. In DNA, the CDR3 is TGTGCCAGCAGCCGCACCGCGGGCAGATTGAACACTGAAGCTTTCTTT. It translates to CASSRTAGRLNTEAFF.

The rearrangement uses TRBV15 and TRBJ2-3; D is ambiguous. V was pared by 0 bases and J by 2 bases, with 9 bases between. Germline V CDR1 and CDR2: LNHNV, YYDKDF (reference sequence). The CDR3 is 15 residues long. CDR3 region: CATSRDRASTDTQYF. CDR3 DNA sequence: TGTGCCACCAGCAGAGATCGAGCCTCCACAGATACGCAGTATTTT.

The chain joins TRBV5-1 to TRBJ2-1; 10 bases map to TRBD2. Germline V gene data show CDR1 as SGHRS and CDR2 as YFSETQ. CDR3 length equals 16 residues. After removal of 0 bases from V and 8 bases from J, the junction contained 8 bases not matched to a gene. Here the CDR3 DNA reads TGCGCCAGCAGCTTGGGTCTAGCGGGGGCCGCGGATGAGCAGTTCTTC. Its translation is CASSLGLAGAADEQFF.

The rearrangement uses TRBV14 and TRBJ2-2, with a weak D call TRBD2 (6 bases). Between the trimmed V and J ends, which lost 2 bases and 4 bases, there was a span of 11 bases. The CDR3 length is 15 residues. Germline assignment: CDR1 SGHDN and CDR2 FVKESK. The CDR3 is CASSQPGVRTGELFF. The CDR3 DNA sequence: TGTGCCAGCAGCCAACCGGGGGTACGCACCGGGGAGCTGTTTTTT.

The rearrangement links TRBV5-1 to TRBJ2-2; D is unresolved. V lost 0 bases to trimming and J lost 1 base, with 4 bases between them. The CDR3 runs 14 residues. Looked up from germline, CDR1 is SGHRS and CDR2 is YFSETQ. This chain's CDR3 is CASSLAQNTGELFF. The DNA for the CDR3 is TGCGCCAGCAGCTTGGCACAGAACACCGGGGAGCTGTTTTTT.

This clone was seen only once. The chain links TRBV4-1 to TRBJ1-4, with 7 bases aligning to TRBD1. The CDR3 consists of 13 residues. V shed 1 base and J 11 bases; nucleotides not matched to a gene: 4. Germline values: CDR1 MGHRA, CDR2 YSYEKL. The CDR3 region is CASSQGDSWKLFF. CDR3 sequence (DNA): TGCGCCAGCAGCCAAGGGGACAGCTGGAAACTGTTTTTT.

Points on this clone: The junction shows a germline mismatch at one end, possibly a read error. This chain joins TRBV28 and TRBJ2-3; D remains unclear. From germline, CDR1 is MDHEN and CDR2 SYDVKM. CDR3 length: 13 residues. DNA of the CDR3: TGTGCCAGCAGATTATTCGGCACAGATACGCAGTATTTT. Translated: CASRLFGTDTQYF.

This clone was observed a few times. The sample carries other DNA sequences with the same CDR3. The chain joins TRBV18 to TRBJ2-5; D call uncertain. The CDR3 totals 11 residues. Germline CDR1 is KGHSH and CDR2 is LQKENI. The germline V and J ends were trimmed by 3 bases and 5 bases, with 4 bases remaining between them. In DNA, the CDR3 is TGTGCCAGCTCACCCGGGGAGACCCAGTACTTC. Translating it yields CASSPGETQYF.

This clone was picked up a small number of times. This chain connects TRBV6-5 to TRBJ1-1; D perhaps matches TRBD1 (5 bases). Germline V lookup: CDR1 MNHEY, CDR2 SVGAGI. The CDR3 contains 13 residues. The V end lost 2 bases, the J end lost 7 bases, and 11 bases lay between the germline ends. The CDR3 nucleotides are TGTGCCAGCAGTTACCGGGGGTCTAGTGAAGCTTTCTTT. This codes for CASSYRGSSEAFF.

The rearrangement uses TRBV6-5 and TRBJ1-2; D remains unclear. The CDR3 consists of 15 residues. The V gene lost 2 bases and the J gene lost 7 bases, with 17 bases spanning the gap. Germline V lookup: CDR1 MNHEY, CDR2 SVGAGI. CDR3 sequence reads: CASSYGSGFRLGYTF. CDR3 DNA sequence: TGTGCCAGCAGTTACGGATCGGGATTTCGCCTTGGCTACACCTTC.

The chain has TRBV7-9 and TRBJ2-1, with TRBD2 identical over 9 bases. Trimming cost V 1 base and J 0 bases; bases outside gene matches: 7. CDR3 length: 18 amino acids. Germline lookup yields CDR1 SEHNR and CDR2 FQNEAQ (reference sequence). This CDR3 is CASSLDPTSGHSYNEQFF. CDR3 DNA: TGTGCCAGCAGCTTAGACCCTACTAGCGGGCACTCCTACAATGAGCAGTTCTTC.

V is TRBV5-1 and J is TRBJ2-3; maybe TRBD1 (6 bases). CDR1 is SGHRS, CDR2 YFSETQ, per germline. The CDR3 totals 14 residues. The V end was cut by 3 bases, the J end by 1 base, with 9 bases between. CDR3 sequence reads: CASSSQGGTDTQYF. CDR3 nucleotides: TGCGCCAGCAGCTCACAGGGAGGCACAGATACGCAGTATTTT.

The CDR3 DNA follows: TGTGCCAGCAGCTCTATACCGGGACAGGGGGCCTACGAGCAGTACTTC. Translation: CASSSIPGQGAYEQYF. The chain has TRBV13 and TRBJ2-7, with TRBD1 matching over 11 bases. This CDR3 is 16 amino acids long. Germline assignment: CDR1 PRHDT and CDR2 FYEKMQ (reference sequence). The junction had 7 bases not matched to a gene; V was cut back by 4 bases and J by 2 bases.

The chain is built from TRBV6-6 and TRBJ1-4, with D maybe TRBD1 (5 bases). There are 18 residues in the CDR3. V was trimmed by 5 bases and J by 8 bases, leaving 27 bases between them. The germline CDR1 and CDR2 sequences are MNHNY and SVGAGI (reference sequence). This CDR3 is CASSQSPPAGTGGEKLFF. The CDR3 nucleotides are TGTGCCAGCAGTCAATCCCCTCCCGCCGGGACCGGGGGGGAAAAACTGTTTTTT.

This clone came up once. The chain recombines TRBV12-3 or TRBV12-4 with TRBJ2-1; tentative D call: TRBD1 (7 bases). This CDR3 spans 13 amino acids. V was cut by 6 bases and J by 9 bases, with 15 bases left in between. The CDR3: CASSQRQGGEQFF. In DNA form, the CDR3 reads TGTGCCAGCAGCCAGAGACAGGGAGGTGAGCAGTTCTTC.

The chain uses TRBV5-1 and TRBJ2-1; tentative D call: TRBD1 (8 bases). V shed 5 bases and J shed 7 bases, with 16 bases lying between them. Per germline, CDR1 SGHRS and CDR2 YFSETQ. The CDR3 has 14 residues. The CDR3 spells CASSWGGQVNEQFF. The CDR3 DNA is TGCGCCAGCAGTTGGGGGGGACAGGTGAATGAGCAGTTCTTC.

The chain employs TRBV6-5 and TRBJ2-5, with 9 nucleotides matching TRBD2. This CDR3 is built from 14 residues. J was trimmed by 3 bases and V by 8 bases; bases with no gene match: 7. Looked up from germline, CDR1 is MNHEY and CDR2 is SVGAGI. CDR3 nucleotides: TGTGCCAGCCTGGGACTAGCATGGGAAGAGACCCAGTACTTC. Encoded protein: CASLGLAWEETQYF.

V and J are TRBV5-1 and TRBJ2-5, with 8 bases aligning to TRBD1. CDR3 length equals 15 residues. V lost 1 base and J lost 5; bases outside the gene matches: 7. CDR1 and CDR2 (germline): SGHRS, YFSETQ. In DNA form, the CDR3 reads TGCGCCAGCAGCTTGAGCGGACAGGGTGATGAGACCCAGTACTTC. Residues: CASSLSGQGDETQYF.

The rearrangement links TRBV5-4 to TRBJ2-1; 11 positions agree with TRBD2. The trim removed 2 bases at V and 10 bases at J, leaving 5 bases unmatched. Germline values: CDR1 SGHNT, CDR2 YYREEE (reference sequence). The length of the CDR3 is 14 residues. The CDR3 loop reads CASSFRLAGMEQFF. In DNA form, the CDR3 reads TGTGCCAGCAGCTTCCGACTAGCGGGGATGGAGCAGTTCTTC.

V is TRBV18 and J is TRBJ2-7; possible D gene TRBD2, 6 bases. The germline V and J ends were trimmed by 6 bases and 10 bases, with 28 bases remaining between them. The CDR3 is made up of 16 amino acids. Germline values: CDR1 KGHSH, CDR2 LQKENI. The CDR3, as DNA: TGTGCCAGCTCTCCCCCGCTCGCGGAGGGATTACGAGGACAGTACTTC. Amino acid sequence: CASSPPLAEGLRGQYF. Supplemented by reference TRBV18 and TRBJ2-7, the full variable domain reads NAGVMQNPRHLVRRRGQEARLRCSPMKGHSHVYWYRQLPEEGLKFMVYLQKENIIDESGMPKERFSAEFPKEGPSILRIQQVVRGDSAAYFCASSPPLAEGLRGQYFGPGTRLTVT.

In DNA, the CDR3 is TGTGCCAGCAGCGTTACCTCAGGGACTATGACCAATCAGCCCCAGCATTTT. This encodes CASSVTSGTMTNQPQHF. The rearrangement links TRBV9 to TRBJ1-5, with D perhaps matching TRBD1 (5 bases). Germline V gene lookup returns CDR1 SGDLS and CDR2 YYNGEE. This CDR3 is built from 17 residues. The germline V and J ends were trimmed by 2 bases and 3 bases, with 18 bases remaining between them.

This clone was detected only once. This chain connects TRBV5-1 to TRBJ2-3; 7 positions match TRBD2. This CDR3 contains 15 residues. The V gene end was trimmed by 2 bases and the J gene end by 0 bases; junction bases not matched to a gene: 3. The germline CDR1 and CDR2 sequences are SGHRS and YFSETQ. The CDR3: CASSFDSGSTDTQYF. For the CDR3, the DNA is TGCGCCAGCAGCTTTGATAGCGGGAGCACAGATACGCAGTATTTT. Drawing the rest from reference TRBV5-1 and TRBJ2-3, the complete variable domain is KAGVTQTPRYLIKTRGQQVTLSCSPISGHRSVSWYQQTPGQGLQFLFEYFSETQRNKGNFPGRFSGRQFSNSRSEMNVSTLELGDSALYLCASSFDSGSTDTQYFGPGTRLTVL.

The chain uses TRBV30 and TRBJ2-3; TRBD1 might be the D (5 bases). This CDR3 has 12 amino acids. Germline lookup yields CDR1 GTSNPN and CDR2 SVGIG (reference sequence). For the CDR3, the DNA is TGTGGGGGAAGGGGTGCTACAGATACGCAGTATTTT. Translating it yields CGGRGATDTQYF.